This TCR beta chain came from a study of cytomegalovirus exposure and HLA in healthy donors. Profiling relied on immunoSEQ multiplex PCR, and the TCRdb table lists in-frame clones only, not all of them. The sample records roughly 230,000 clones, 90% being singletons. V was pared by 5 bases and J by 4 bases, with 24 bases between. The germline V gene has CDR1 LNHDA and CDR2 SQIVND (reference sequence). This CDR3 has 19 amino acids. The sequence was collected from a woman aged 30 to 39 in good health and CMV-seronegative. The sequencing input was PBMCs. This chain uses TRBV19 with TRBJ2-6, with D unclear. CDR3 residues: CASSDQPASSLRGANVLTF. CDR3 in DNA: TGTGCCAGTAGTGACCAGCCAGCTTCATCCCTAAGAGGGGCCAACGTCCTGACTTTC. The entire variable domain, with the rest obtained from reference TRBV19 and TRBJ2-6, is as follows: DGGITQSPKYLFRKEGQNVTLSCEQNLNHDAMYWYRQDPGQGLRLIYYSQIVNDFQKGDIAEGYSVSREKKESFPLTVTSAQKNPTAFYLCASSDQPASSLRGANVLTFGAGSRLTVL.